The clone carrying this T cell receptor beta chain was seen just once. Its specificity is unknown. The data were obtained in a study of shared clonotypes between healthy human individuals. Genomic DNA belonging to each subset was distributed in equal measure over several immunoSEQ plates. This table comes from immunoSEQ multiplex PCR, and its TCRdb copy is limited to in-frame clones, with some not included. The sample consists of about 1.1 million clones, approximately 77% of them appearing once. Trimming at V came to 2 bases and at J to 0 bases, leaving 4 bases not matched to a gene. The V gene's germline CDR1 is SGHDT and CDR2 YYEEEE. The CDR3 runs to 16 residues. Regarding the study as a whole: Of the naive CD4 clonotypes, roughly 5.2% were shared across a few donors.

The rearrangement links TRBV5-6 to TRBJ2-1, with 8 bases aligning to TRBD1. The sequence was collected from a young man in good health. Some clones in this sample may be carry-over from other donors' samples. The sequenced sample consisted of memory CD4+ T cells from PBMCs. Subset of the sample: CD45RA-negative fraction. The DNA for the CDR3 is TGTGCCAGCAGCTTAGGACAGGGCCCCTCCTACAATGAGCAGTTCTTC. Translated, it gives CASSLGQGPSYNEQFF.